This TCR beta chain came from a study of blood T cells in healthy people across ages. Primers used in a second PCR of about 6 to 11 cycles were a sample-barcoded 5' primer and a J-beta primer mix. One entry per CDR3 protein, called by TCRdb with MiXCR from the 5' RACE reads. Seen here are around 990,000 distinct CDR3 sequences, 20% to 25% observed once, and the top ten hold about 0.72%. In regard to this clonotype: Its specificity is not known. At one of its ends the junction is not consistent with the germline gene, which may arise from a read error.

Germline V CDR1 and CDR2: SEHNR, FQNEAQ (reference sequence). CDR3 length: 13 amino acids. Findings of the study overall: Roughly linear age-related decline in beta diversity appeared, significant by age roughly 40. The percentage of naive T cells correlated strongly with TCR beta diversity.

The total RNA that was extracted per sample amounted to at least 5.5 micrograms. The same sample was also studied in work on T cells of mothers and their children. This second study notes: Over 5 children and their three healthy Caucasian mothers were the donors.

What was sequenced was blood. The source of this sequence is a girl aged 2-9 years in good health. V gene TRBV7-9 combines with J gene TRBJ2-3, with a tentative D call TRBD1 (5 bases). CDR3 sequence reads: CASRLVGTGTQYF. The CDR3 DNA follows: TGTGCCAGCAGGCTTGTGGGCACAGGTACGCAGTATTTT. The variable domain in full, with the rest retrieved from reference TRBV7-9 and TRBJ2-3, is DTGVSQNPRHKITKRGQNVTFRCDPISEHNRLYWYRQTLGQGPEFLTYFQNEAQLEKSRLLSDRFSAERPKGSFSTLEIQRTEQGDSAMYLCASRLVGTGTQYFGPGTRLTVL.